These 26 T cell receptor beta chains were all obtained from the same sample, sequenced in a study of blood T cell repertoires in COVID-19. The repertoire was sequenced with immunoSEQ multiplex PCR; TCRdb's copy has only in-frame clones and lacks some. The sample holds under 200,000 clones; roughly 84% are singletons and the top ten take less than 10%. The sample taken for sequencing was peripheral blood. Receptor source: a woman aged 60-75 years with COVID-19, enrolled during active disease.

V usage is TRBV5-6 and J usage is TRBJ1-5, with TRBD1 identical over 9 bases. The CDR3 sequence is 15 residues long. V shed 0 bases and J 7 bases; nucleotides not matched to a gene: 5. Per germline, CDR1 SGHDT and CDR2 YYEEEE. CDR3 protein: CASSLVRDREQPQHF. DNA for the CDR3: TGTGCCAGCAGCTTGGTCCGGGACAGGGAACAGCCCCAGCATTTT.

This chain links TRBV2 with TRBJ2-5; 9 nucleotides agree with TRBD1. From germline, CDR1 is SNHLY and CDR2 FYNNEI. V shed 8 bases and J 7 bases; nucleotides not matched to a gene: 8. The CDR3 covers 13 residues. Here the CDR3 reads CASGQGSRVTQYF. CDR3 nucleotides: TGTGCCAGCGGACAGGGGTCGAGAGTGACCCAGTACTTC. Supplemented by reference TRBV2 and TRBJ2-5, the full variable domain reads EPEVTQTPSHQVTQMGQEVILRCVPISNHLYFYWYRQILGQKVEFLVSFYNNEISEKSEIFDDQFSVERPDGSNFTLKIRSTKLEDSAMYFCASGQGSRVTQYFGPGTRLLVL.

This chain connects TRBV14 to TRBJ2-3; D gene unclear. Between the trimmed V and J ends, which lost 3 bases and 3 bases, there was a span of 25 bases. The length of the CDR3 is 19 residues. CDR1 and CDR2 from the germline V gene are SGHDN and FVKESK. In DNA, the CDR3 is TGTGCCAGCAGCCATCTAACCCAAAATGAGGCGGTTTGGACAGATACGCAGTATTTT. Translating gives CASSHLTQNEAVWTDTQYF.

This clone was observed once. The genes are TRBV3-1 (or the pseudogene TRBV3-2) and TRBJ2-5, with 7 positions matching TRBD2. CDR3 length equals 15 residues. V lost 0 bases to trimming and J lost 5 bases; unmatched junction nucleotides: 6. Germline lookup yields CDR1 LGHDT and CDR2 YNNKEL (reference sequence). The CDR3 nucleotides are TGTGCCAGCAGCCAAGATCCATCGGGAGGCGAGACCCAGTACTTC. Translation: CASSQDPSGGETQYF.

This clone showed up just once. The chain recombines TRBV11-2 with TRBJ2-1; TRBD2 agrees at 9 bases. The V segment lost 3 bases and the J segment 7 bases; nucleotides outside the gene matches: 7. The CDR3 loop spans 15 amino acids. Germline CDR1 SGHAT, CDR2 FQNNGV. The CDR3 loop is CASSLGGGARNEQFF. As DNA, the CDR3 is TGTGCCAGCAGCTTGGGCGGGGGGGCGAGGAATGAGCAGTTCTTC.

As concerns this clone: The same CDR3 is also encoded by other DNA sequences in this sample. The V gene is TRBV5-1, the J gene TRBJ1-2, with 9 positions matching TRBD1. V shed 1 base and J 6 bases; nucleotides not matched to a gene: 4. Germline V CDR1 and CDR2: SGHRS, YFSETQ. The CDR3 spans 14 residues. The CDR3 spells CASSLSGQGDGYTF. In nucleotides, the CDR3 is TGCGCCAGCAGCTTGTCGGGACAGGGTGATGGCTACACCTTC.

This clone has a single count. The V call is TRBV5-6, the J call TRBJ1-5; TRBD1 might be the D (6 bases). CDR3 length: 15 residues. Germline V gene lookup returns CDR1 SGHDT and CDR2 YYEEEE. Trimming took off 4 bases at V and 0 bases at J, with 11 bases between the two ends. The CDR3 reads CASSQGLYSNQPQHF. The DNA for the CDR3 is TGTGCCAGCAGCCAGGGGTTGTATAGCAATCAGCCCCAGCATTTT.

In DNA, the CDR3 is TGTGCCAGCTCAGAGGGACAGACGGCGGGCACCGGGGAGCTGTTTTTT. It encodes CASSEGQTAGTGELFF. This chain links TRBV18 with TRBJ2-2; 7 nucleotides line up with TRBD1. This CDR3 comprises 16 residues. The ends lost 5 bases at V and 4 bases at J; junction bases unmatched: 10. The germline V gene encodes CDR1 KGHSH and CDR2 LQKENI.

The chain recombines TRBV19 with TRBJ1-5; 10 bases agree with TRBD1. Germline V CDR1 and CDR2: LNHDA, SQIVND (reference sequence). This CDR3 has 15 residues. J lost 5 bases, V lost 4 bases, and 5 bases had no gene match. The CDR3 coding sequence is TGTGCCAGTAGTAACCGGGACAGGGGCCATCAGCCCCAGCATTTT. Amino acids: CASSNRDRGHQPQHF.

CDR3 DNA sequence: TGTGCCAGCAGCCAAGGGGGGGGTTTAGGGCTTGAGGAGCAGTACTTC. Translated: CASSQGGGLGLEEQYF. V is TRBV7-2 and J is TRBJ2-7; D possibly corresponds to TRBD2 (7 bases). The CDR3 has 16 residues. V lost 5 bases to trimming and J lost 7 bases, with 24 bases between them. CDR1 is SGHTA and CDR2 is FQGNSA in the germline V gene.

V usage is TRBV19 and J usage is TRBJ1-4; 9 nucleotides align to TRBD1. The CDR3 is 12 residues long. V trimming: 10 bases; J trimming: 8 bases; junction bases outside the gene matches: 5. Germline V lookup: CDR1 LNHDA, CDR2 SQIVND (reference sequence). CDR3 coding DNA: TGTGCCACCACGGACAGGGGAGAAAAACTGTTTTTT. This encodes CATTDRGEKLFF.

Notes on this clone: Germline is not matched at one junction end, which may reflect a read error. CDR3 coding DNA: TGTGCCAGCAGTTTGGGACTAGCGGGGGTTTACAATGAGCAGTTCTTC. The encoded protein is CASSLGLAGVYNEQFF. The genes are TRBV5-4 and TRBJ2-1; 14 bases are a match to TRBD2. CDR1 and CDR2 from the germline V gene are SGHNT and YYREEE (reference sequence). This CDR3 is built from 16 residues.

This chain's CDR3 is CASSTPTGYSNQPQHF. The CDR3, as DNA: TGTGCCAGCAGTACCCCGACAGGCTATAGCAATCAGCCCCAGCATTTT. The genes are TRBV6-6 and TRBJ1-5; D possibly corresponds to TRBD1 (6 bases). From germline, CDR1 is MNHNY and CDR2 SVGAGI (reference sequence). V gave up 5 bases and J gave up 0 bases, with 14 bases separating them. The CDR3 loop spans 16 amino acids.

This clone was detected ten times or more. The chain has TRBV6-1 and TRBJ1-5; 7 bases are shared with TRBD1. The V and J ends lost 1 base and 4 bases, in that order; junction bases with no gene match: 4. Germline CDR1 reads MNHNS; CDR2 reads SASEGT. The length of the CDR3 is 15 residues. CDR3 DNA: TGTGCCAGCAGTGAAGATTCGGACAGGAATCAGCCCCAGCATTTT. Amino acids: CASSEDSDRNQPQHF.

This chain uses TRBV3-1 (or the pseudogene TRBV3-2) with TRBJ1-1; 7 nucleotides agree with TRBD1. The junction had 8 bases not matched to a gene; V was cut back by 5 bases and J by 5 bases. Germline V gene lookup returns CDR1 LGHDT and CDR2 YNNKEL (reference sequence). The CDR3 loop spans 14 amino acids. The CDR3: CASSGDPQGTEAFF. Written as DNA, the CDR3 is TGTGCCAGCAGCGGGGACCCACAGGGGACTGAAGCTTTCTTT.

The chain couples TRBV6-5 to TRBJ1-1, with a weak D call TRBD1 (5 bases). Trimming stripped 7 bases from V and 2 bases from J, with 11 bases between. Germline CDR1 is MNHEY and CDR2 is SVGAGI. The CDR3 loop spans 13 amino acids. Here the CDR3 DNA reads TGTGCCAGCACCCCGGGGGGAAACACTGAAGCTTTCTTT. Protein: CASTPGGNTEAFF.

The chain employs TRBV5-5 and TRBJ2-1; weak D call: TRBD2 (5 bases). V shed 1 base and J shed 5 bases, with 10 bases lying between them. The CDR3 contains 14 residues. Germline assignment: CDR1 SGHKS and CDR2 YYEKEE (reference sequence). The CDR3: CASSLYPGDNEQFF. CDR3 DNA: TGTGCCAGCAGCTTGTACCCCGGGGACAATGAGCAGTTCTTC.

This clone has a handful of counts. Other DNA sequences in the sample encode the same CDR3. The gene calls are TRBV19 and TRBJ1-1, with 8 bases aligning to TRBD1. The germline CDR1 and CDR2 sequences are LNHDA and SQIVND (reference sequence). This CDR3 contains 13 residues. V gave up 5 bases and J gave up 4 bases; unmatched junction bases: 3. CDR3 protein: CASSSDRGTEAFF. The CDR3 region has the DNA TGTGCCAGTAGTTCAGACAGGGGCACTGAAGCTTTCTTT.

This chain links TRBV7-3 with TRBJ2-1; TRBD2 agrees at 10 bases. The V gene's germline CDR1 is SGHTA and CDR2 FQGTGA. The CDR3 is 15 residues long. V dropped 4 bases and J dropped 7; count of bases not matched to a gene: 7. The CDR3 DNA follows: TGTGCCAGCAGCTCTTCTAGCGGGGGAGGGAATGAGCAGTTCTTC. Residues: CASSSSSGGGNEQFF.

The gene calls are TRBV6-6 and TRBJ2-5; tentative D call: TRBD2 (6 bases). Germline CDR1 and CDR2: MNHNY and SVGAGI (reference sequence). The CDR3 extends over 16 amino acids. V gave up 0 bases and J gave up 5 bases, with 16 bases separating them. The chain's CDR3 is CASSYSIMAGRETQYF. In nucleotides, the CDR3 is TGTGCCAGCAGTTACTCGATAATGGCGGGAAGGGAGACCCAGTACTTC.

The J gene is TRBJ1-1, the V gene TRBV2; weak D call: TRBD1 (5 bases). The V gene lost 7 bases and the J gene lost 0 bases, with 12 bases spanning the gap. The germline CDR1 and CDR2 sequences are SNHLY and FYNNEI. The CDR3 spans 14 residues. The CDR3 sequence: CASIIDSVNTEAFF. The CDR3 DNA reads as TGTGCCAGCATTATTGACAGCGTGAACACTGAAGCTTTCTTT.

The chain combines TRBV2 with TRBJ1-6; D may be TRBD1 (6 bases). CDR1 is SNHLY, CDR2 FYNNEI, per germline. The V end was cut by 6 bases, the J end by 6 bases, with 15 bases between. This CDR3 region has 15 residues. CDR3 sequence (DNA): TGTGCCAGCAGCGGTGCCGGGACACCTAATTCACCCCTCCACTTT. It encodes CASSGAGTPNSPLHF.

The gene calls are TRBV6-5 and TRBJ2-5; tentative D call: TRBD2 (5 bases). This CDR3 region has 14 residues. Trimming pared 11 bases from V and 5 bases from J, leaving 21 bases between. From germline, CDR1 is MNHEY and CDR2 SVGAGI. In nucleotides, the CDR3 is TGTGCCGCAAGCAATAGCCATAGAGGGGAGACCCAGTACTTC. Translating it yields CAASNSHRGETQYF.

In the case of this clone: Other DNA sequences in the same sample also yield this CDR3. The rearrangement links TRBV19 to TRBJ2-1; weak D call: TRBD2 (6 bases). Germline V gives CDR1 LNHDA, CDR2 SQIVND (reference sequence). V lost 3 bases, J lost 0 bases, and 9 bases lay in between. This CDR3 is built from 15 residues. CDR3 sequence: CASSIETSSYNEQFF. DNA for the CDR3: TGTGCCAGTAGTATCGAGACTAGCTCCTACAATGAGCAGTTCTTC.

The CDR3 loop reads CASSLLVGATGWRGYTF. CDR3 coding DNA: TGTGCCAGCAGTTTATTAGTGGGGGCTACAGGGTGGCGTGGCTACACCTTC. This chain joins TRBV27 and TRBJ1-2; possibly TRBD1 for D (6 bases). CDR1 is MNHEY, CDR2 SMNVEV, per germline (reference sequence). This CDR3 has 17 amino acids. The germline V and J ends were trimmed by 1 base and 7 bases, with 22 bases remaining between them.

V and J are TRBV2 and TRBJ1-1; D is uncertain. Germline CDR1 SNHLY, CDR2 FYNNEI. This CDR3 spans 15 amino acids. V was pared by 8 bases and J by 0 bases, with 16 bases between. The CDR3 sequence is CASGRERSLNTEAFF. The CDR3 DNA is TGTGCCAGCGGTCGGGAGAGGTCCCTGAACACTGAAGCTTTCTTT.